These T cell receptor beta chains were read from a single sample in a study of early T cells in non-severe SARS-CoV-2 infection. TCRdb re-called the 5' RACE reads through MiXCR, storing one row per CDR3 protein. The table has 55,000 to 75,000 distinct CDR3 sequences, approximately 12% seen once; the top ten hold around 1.3%. The material sequenced was whole blood. These receptor sequences come from an adult who was a healthcare worker with PCR-confirmed SARS-CoV-2 infection or an uninfected control (not recorded which). The CDR3 runs from the conserved cysteine through the conserved F or W. Each record gives: D gene, V gene, clone size, J gene, CDR3 length, CDR3 DNA, CDR3 protein. The D gene is left open where the match is weak. Only some rows state a clone size, as once, few, many or a class for expanded clones.

TRBD2	TRBV5-6	NA	TRBJ2-7	14	TGTGCCAGCAGTTGCTCTAGCGGGAGGTGCGAGCAGTACTTC	CASSCSSGRCEQYF
TRBD1	TRBV2	NA	TRBJ2-7	16	TGTGCCAGCAGTGAAGCGCTTCAGGACAGGGTCTACGAGCAGTACTTC	CASSEALQDRVYEQYF
TRBD2	TRBV7-9	many	TRBJ2-7	16	TGTGCCAGCAGCCCTGGAGCTAGCGGGAGTGTTTACGAGCAGTACTTC	CASSPGASGSVYEQYF
NA	TRBV6-6	many	TRBJ2-1	15	TGTGCCAGCAGTTACGTGGGGGGGGCGCGACATGAGCAGTTCTTC	CASSYVGGARHEQFF
NA	TRBV29-1	many	TRBJ2-3	12	TGCAGCGTTGACGGCGGCACAGATCCGCAGTATTTT	CSVDGGTDPQYF
NA	TRBV5-1	many	TRBJ2-1	14	TGCGCCAGCAGAGGTGGAACCCCCGGAGCTGAGCAGTTCTTC	CASRGGTPGAEQFF
TRBD1	TRBV11-2	many	TRBJ2-4	19	TGTGCCAGCAGTATCACAGGGGGCCAGAGCTCCTTAGCCAAAAACATTCAGTACTTC	CASSITGGQSSLAKNIQYF
TRBD1	TRBV6-2/TRBV6-3	NA	TRBJ2-6	19	TGTGCCAGCAGTTACCCCGGCGCACAGGGGTTCTCTGGGGCCAACGTCCTGACTTTC	CASSYPGAQGFSGANVLTF
TRBD1	TRBV12-3/TRBV12-4	many	TRBJ1-1	16	TGTGCCAGCAGTTTAGGGGTTTTACAGGGGCCCACTGAAGCTTTCTTT	CASSLGVLQGPTEAFF
TRBD1	TRBV6-4	many	TRBJ1-1	14	TGTGCCAGCAGACCCGGGACAGGGGGCACTGAAGCTTTCTTT	CASRPGTGGTEAFF
TRBD1	TRBV29-1	many	TRBJ1-2	15	TGCAGCGTTGAAGATCTTGAGGGGGCGCTTCATGGCTACACCTTC	CSVEDLEGALHGYTF
NA	TRBV7-8	many	TRBJ2-7	14	TGTGCCAGCAGCACCCTGACTGCCCCGCGCGAGCAGTACTTC	CASSTLTAPREQYF
TRBD1	TRBV27	many	TRBJ2-7	14	TGTGCCAGCAGTTATGGGACAGGGTCCCTCGAGCAGTACTTC	CASSYGTGSLEQYF
NA	TRBV5-1	medium-sized	TRBJ2-3	14	TGCGCCAGCAGCTCGTGGGACAGCACAGATACGCAGTATTTT	CASSSWDSTDTQYF
TRBD2	TRBV20-1	many	TRBJ2-7	14	TGCAGTGCGGTACTAGCGGGGGGGCCCCACGAGCAGTACTTC	CSAVLAGGPHEQYF
TRBD1	TRBV10-3	NA	TRBJ1-3	16	TGTGCCATCAGTCCGACAGGGGGCTTGGCTGGAAACACCATATATTTT	CAISPTGGLAGNTIYF
TRBD2	TRBV20-1	many	TRBJ2-5	14	TGCAGTGCTAGAGATGTATGGGAGGGAGAGACCCAGTACTTC	CSARDVWEGETQYF
NA	TRBV6-5	NA	TRBJ2-5	11	TGTGCCAGCAGTTCGATGGAGACCCAGTACTTC	CASSSMETQYF
NA	TRBV12-5	many	TRBJ2-4	12	TGTGCTAGGAGACAGGTCAAAAACATTCAGTACTTC	CARRQVKNIQYF
TRBD1	TRBV6-1	NA	TRBJ2-2	14	TGTGCCCACAGTAGGGGGCTGAACACCGGGGAGCTGTTTTTT	CAHSRGLNTGELFF
NA	TRBV5-6	many	TRBJ1-2	12	TGTGCCAGCAGCTTGTGGCTGGCGGGGTACACCTTC	CASSLWLAGYTF
NA	TRBV20-1	many	TRBJ1-1	13	TGCAGTGCTAGCGTGGGGCGGAGTACTGAAGCTTTCTTT	CSASVGRSTEAFF
TRBD1	TRBV4-1	many	TRBJ2-7	15	TGCGCCAGCAGCCAACCAGGGGACAGTTCCTACGAGCAGTACTTC	CASSQPGDSSYEQYF
NA	TRBV12-3/TRBV12-4	NA	TRBJ2-3	11	TGTGCCAGCAGTTTAGATGGAACGCAGTATTTT	CASSLDGTQYF
TRBD2	TRBV5-1	many	TRBJ2-1	17	TGCGCCAGCAGCTTAGGACTAGCGGGGGGCTCCTACAATGAGCAGTTCTTC	CASSLGLAGGSYNEQFF
TRBD1	TRBV3-1	many	TRBJ1-5	12	TGTGCCAGGGGACAGAGCAATCAGCCCCAGCATTTT	CARGQSNQPQHF
TRBD2	TRBV9	many	TRBJ2-7	13	TGTGCCAGCAGCGCAGGGACTAGCGGGGAGCAGTACTTC	CASSAGTSGEQYF
NA	TRBV28	NA	TRBJ1-5	16	TGTGCCAGCATGGGAACCAGGCAACTCTACAATCAGCCCCAGCATTTT	CASMGTRQLYNQPQHF
TRBD2	TRBV7-9	NA	TRBJ2-5	15	TGTGCCAGCAGCCCGGGACTAGCGAATTCTGAGACCCAGTACTTC	CASSPGLANSETQYF
NA	TRBV29-1	many	TRBJ2-5	13	TGCAGCGTTGCCACCTCAGGGGAAGAGACCCAGTACTTC	CSVATSGEETQYF
NA	TRBV5-1	NA	TRBJ2-1	14	TGCGCCAGCACTCGGGTGACTAACGACAATGAGCAGTTCTTC	CASTRVTNDNEQFF
NA	TRBV11-2	many	TRBJ2-3	11	TGTGCCAGCAGCCCCGGTTATACGCAGTATTTT	CASSPGYTQYF
TRBD1	TRBV20-1	many	TRBJ1-5	17	TGCAGTGCTAGAGGAATGGGGACCGGGACAGGGTATCAGCCCCAGCATTTT	CSARGMGTGTGYQPQHF
NA	TRBV3-1	many	TRBJ2-6	15	TGTGCCAGCAGCTTATACAGTCCTGGGGCCAACGTCCTGACTTTC	CASSLYSPGANVLTF
TRBD2	TRBV7-9	NA	TRBJ2-3	14	TGTGCCAGCAGAACTAGCGGGAGGGCAGATACGCAGTATTTT	CASRTSGRADTQYF
NA	TRBV5-1	many	TRBJ2-7	13	TGCGCCAGCAGCTCTTCAGGGACCTACGAGCAGTACTTC	CASSSSGTYEQYF
TRBD1	TRBV9	NA	TRBJ1-3	14	TGTGCCAGCAGCGTGGGACAGGCCGGAAACACCATATATTTT	CASSVGQAGNTIYF
NA	TRBV5-1	few	TRBJ2-3	14	TGCGCCACCCACGAGGGTATGAGCACAGATACGCAGTATTTT	CATHEGMSTDTQYF
TRBD1	TRBV6-5	many	TRBJ2-1	15	TGTGCCAGCAGCCGCGACAGGGGCTCCTACAATGAGCAGTTCTTC	CASSRDRGSYNEQFF
TRBD2	TRBV19	NA	TRBJ2-3	17	TGTGCCAGTAGCCTCCATGGGCGGGGGGGCCGTGCAGATACGCAGTATTTT	CASSLHGRGGRADTQYF
NA	TRBV20-1	many	TRBJ1-1	14	TGCAGTGCTAGTGCAGCCACCCGTGCCACTGAAGCTTTCTTT	CSASAATRATEAFF
NA	TRBV5-7	many	TRBJ1-1	14	TGTGCCAGCAGCTTTCCGGGGCTCAACACTGAAGCTTTCTTT	CASSFPGLNTEAFF
NA	TRBV20-1	NA	TRBJ2-7	14	TGCAGTGCTATCCCCGGTTTGACGGCGGGCGAGCAGTACTTC	CSAIPGLTAGEQYF
NA	TRBV10-3	many	TRBJ2-3	16	TGTGCCATCAGTGAGTGGGGTGGAGCTAGCACAGATACGCAGTATTTT	CAISEWGGASTDTQYF
TRBD2	TRBV12-5	many	TRBJ2-7	16	TGTGCTAGTGGTTTGGTAGGCAGCGGGGGCCCTCTGGAGCAGTACTTC	CASGLVGSGGPLEQYF
TRBD1	TRBV5-6	few	TRBJ2-3	14	TGTGCCAGCAGCAGGGGACAGATGACAGATACGCAGTATTTT	CASSRGQMTDTQYF
TRBD1	TRBV3-1	many	TRBJ2-7	14	TGTGCCAGCAGGGCCCCCGGGACAGATTACGAGCAGTACTTC	CASRAPGTDYEQYF
NA	TRBV6-2/TRBV6-3	NA	TRBJ2-5	11	TGTGCCAGCACCAGCGCAGAGACCCAGTACTTC	CASTSAETQYF
NA	TRBV7-2	many	TRBJ2-1	13	TGTGCCAGCAGCTTAACAGGGATCTATGAGCAGTTCTTC	CASSLTGIYEQFF
NA	TRBV12-3/TRBV12-4	NA	TRBJ2-5	12	TGTGCCAGCAGTTTATCGGAGGGGACCCAGTACTTC	CASSLSEGTQYF
NA	TRBV7-2	NA	TRBJ2-7	11	TGTGCCAGCAGCCAACGGGGGGAGCAGTACTTC	CASSQRGEQYF
NA	TRBV6-1	many	TRBJ1-2	15	TGTGCCAGCAGTCTAGGAGGGGGATTGAGTCTCGGCTACACCTTC	CASSLGGGLSLGYTF
NA	TRBV12-3/TRBV12-4	few	TRBJ2-2	16	TGTGCCAGCAGCCCCGCGGCAGGTCTAACCACCGGGGAGCTGTTTTTT	CASSPAAGLTTGELFF
NA	TRBV12-3/TRBV12-4	many	TRBJ2-5	15	TGTGCCAGCAGTCTATGGGTTGACAGGTTTGAGACCCAGTACTTC	CASSLWVDRFETQYF